The 21 T cell receptor beta chains presented below share a single source sample, sequenced in a study of beta chain features in type 1 diabetes. The antigens these receptors bind are not known. Study-wide points: Shorter TCRB CDR3s, moderately but significantly so, were found in Type 1 diabetes patients in all four CD4+ subsets.

Sequencing targeted expressed TCRB transcripts, as all isolated RNA had been reverse transcribed. Produced via immunoSEQ multiplex PCR; TCRdb's table is partial and in-frame only. The data hold hundreds of thousands of clones, with around 15% observed a single time. Sequences were obtained from naive CD4+ T cells from blood. The receptor source for this set is a man aged 18 to 29 with type 1 diabetes.

The CDR3 DNA reads TGTGCCAGCAGTTACTCTGCGTCCCACGGCCTCATTGAAGCTTTCTTT. Protein: CASSYSASHGLIEAFF. V and J are TRBV6-5 and TRBJ1-1; D not certain. V gave up 0 bases and J gave up 7 bases, with 18 bases separating them. The germline V gene has CDR1 MNHEY and CDR2 SVGAGI. CDR3 length: 16 amino acids.

The chain employs TRBV30 and TRBJ2-5; 12 bases map to TRBD2. The CDR3 has 16 amino acids. The V and J ends lost 2 bases and 5 bases, in that order; junction bases with no gene match: 9. Germline CDR1 GTSNPN, CDR2 SVGIG (reference sequence). The chain's CDR3 is CAWSLGLAGGPETQYF. In DNA form, the CDR3 reads TGTGCCTGGAGTCTTGGGCTAGCGGGGGGGCCGGAGACCCAGTACTTC.

The chain links TRBV14 to TRBJ1-2, with D possibly matching TRBD1 (5 bases). The CDR3 is 14 amino acids. V lost 1 base and J lost 4, with 10 bases in between. Germline V gene lookup returns CDR1 SGHDN and CDR2 FVKESK. This CDR3 is CASSQVAGSYGYTF. CDR3 nucleotides: TGTGCCAGCAGCCAAGTAGCAGGGAGCTATGGCTACACCTTC.

This clone was observed a handful of times. The chain employs TRBV30 and TRBJ2-3; D perhaps matches TRBD2 (7 bases). V was clipped by 4 bases and J by 1 base, with 15 bases between them. This CDR3 has 15 residues. Germline assignment: CDR1 GTSNPN and CDR2 SVGIG (reference sequence). This CDR3 is CAWTPAGARTDTQYF. The CDR3 DNA is TGTGCCTGGACCCCGGCGGGGGCCCGCACAGATACGCAGTATTTT.

This clone was counted only a few times. Relative to the germline gene, one junction end is altered; a read error may explain this. The rearrangement uses TRBV7-7 and TRBJ2-5; 7 bases align to TRBD1. The germline V gene has CDR1 SSHAT and CDR2 FNYEAQ (reference sequence). This CDR3 is built from 13 residues. The CDR3 DNA reads TGTGCTAGCAGCCCGACAGGGCGCGAGACCCAGTACTTC. Its translation is CASSPTGRETQYF.

The genes are TRBV7-2 and TRBJ2-1, with D unresolved. The CDR3 has 12 amino acids. Trimming left V 5 bases short and J 8 bases short, with 10 bases between. Germline V gene data show CDR1 as SGHTA and CDR2 as FQGNSA. The CDR3 DNA reads as TGTGCCAGCAGCACTTACATGGATGAGCAGTTCTTC. Its protein product is CASSTYMDEQFF.

The V and J genes are TRBV13 and TRBJ2-7; D is possibly TRBD1 (6 bases). The CDR3 has 15 amino acids. The ends were cut back, 5 bases at V and 0 bases at J, with 14 bases in the middle. CDR1 and CDR2 (germline): PRHDT, FYEKMQ (reference sequence). CDR3 in amino acids: CASSPYRDNSYEQYF. CDR3 bases: TGTGCCAGCAGCCCGTACCGGGACAACTCCTACGAGCAGTACTTC.

In the case of this clone: Additional DNA sequences in this sample encode the identical CDR3. V usage is TRBV5-1 and J usage is TRBJ2-5, with 7 bases lining up with TRBD2. The CDR3 is 13 amino acids. V was pared by 0 bases and J by 4 bases, with 0 bases of the junction left unmatched. Germline V gene lookup returns CDR1 SGHRS and CDR2 YFSETQ. For the CDR3, the DNA is TGCGCCAGCAGCTTGGCGGGGGGAGAGACCCAGTACTTC. It yields the protein CASSLAGGETQYF.

This chain connects TRBV14 to TRBJ1-6; D perhaps matches TRBD1 (5 bases). V dropped 4 bases and J dropped 4 bases, with 8 bases sitting between them. Germline V gene lookup returns CDR1 SGHDN and CDR2 FVKESK. The CDR3 extends over 14 amino acids. CDR3 in amino acids: CASSPEGYNSPLHF. DNA for the CDR3: TGTGCCAGCAGCCCGGAGGGGTATAATTCACCCCTCCACTTT.

This clone was counted only a few times. This chain links TRBV7-2 with TRBJ1-4; D unclear. This CDR3 comprises 13 residues. Germline loops: CDR1 SGHTA, CDR2 FQGNSA. Trimming cost V 1 base and J 7 bases, with 7 bases left between them. CDR3 region: CASSLGELEKLFF. DNA of the CDR3: TGTGCCAGCAGCTTAGGCGAGCTTGAAAAACTGTTTTTT.

The genes are TRBV6-1 and TRBJ2-2, with 7 bases that match TRBD1. V shed 0 bases and J 3 bases; nucleotides not matched to a gene: 4. This CDR3 is 16 amino acids long. The germline V gene encodes CDR1 MNHNS and CDR2 SASEGT. Written as DNA, the CDR3 is TGTGCCAGCAGTGAAGCGGGGGACAGCTACACCGGGGAGCTGTTTTTT. Translated, it gives CASSEAGDSYTGELFF.

The J gene is TRBJ2-5, the V gene TRBV7-6; a possible D gene is TRBD1 (5 bases). V lost 5 bases and J 0 bases, leaving 10 bases between the germline ends. There are 14 residues in the CDR3. CDR1 is SGHVS and CDR2 is FNYEAQ in the germline V gene. CDR3 in amino acids: CASSLTVYQETQYF. The CDR3 DNA follows: TGTGCCAGCAGCCTGACAGTTTACCAAGAGACCCAGTACTTC.

This clone was counted only a few times. This chain uses TRBV14 with TRBJ2-1; no firm D call. CDR1 is SGHDN, CDR2 FVKESK, per germline. CDR3 length: 13 amino acids. Trimming shortened V by 1 base and J by 4 bases, and 5 bases separated the two germline ends. CDR3 nucleotides: TGTGCCAGCAGCCAAGGCAGGTACAATGAGCAGTTCTTC. Translation gives CASSQGRYNEQFF.

This clone was counted between two and nine times. The chain carries TRBV9 and TRBJ2-5; 8 bases are a match to TRBD2. The CDR3 covers 19 residues. V shed 0 bases and J 1 base; nucleotides not matched to a gene: 14. Germline V lookup: CDR1 SGDLS, CDR2 YYNGEE. The CDR3 nucleotides read TGTGCCAGCAGCGTAGCCCTGACTAGCGCGGCCCCCATCCAAGAGACCCAGTACTTC. Protein product: CASSVALTSAAPIQETQYF.

The rearrangement links TRBV20-1 to TRBJ2-1; 8 bases map to TRBD1. The CDR3 covers 11 residues. The junction had 10 bases not matched to a gene; V was cut back by 6 bases and J by 15 bases. The germline gives CDR1 DFQATT, CDR2 SNEGSKA (reference sequence). The CDR3 sequence: CSATPGTGLFF. The CDR3 nucleotides are TGCAGTGCCACGCCCGGGACAGGCTTGTTCTTC.

This clone was detected only a few times. Sequence at one end of the junction differs from germline and may be a read error. The rearrangement joins TRBV6-1 to TRBJ1-1, with D possibly being TRBD1 (6 bases). CDR1 is MNHNS, CDR2 SASEGT, per germline. The CDR3 extends over 12 amino acids. CDR3 in amino acids: CAGGQRNTEAFF. The CDR3 nucleotides read TGCGCCGGAGGACAGAGGAACACTGAAGCTTTCTTT.

As for this clone: An end of the junction differs from the germline gene, which may be a read error. The chain uses TRBV7-9 and TRBJ1-1, with D uncertain. CDR1 is SEHNR, CDR2 FQNEAQ, per germline (reference sequence). The CDR3 has 12 amino acids. CDR3 amino acids: CASSLGTPDAFF. In nucleotides, the CDR3 is TGTGCCAGCAGCTTAGGGACCCCTGACGCTTTCTTT.

DNA of the CDR3: TGTGCCAGCAGTTCGTCAGAGACCCAGTACTTC. Its translation: CASSSSETQYF. The chain combines TRBV28 with TRBJ2-5; no clear D gene. CDR1 and CDR2 from the germline V gene are MDHEN and SYDVKM. CDR3 length: 11 amino acids. Trimming shortened V by 4 bases and J by 4 bases, and 4 bases separated the two germline ends.

V is TRBV30 and J is TRBJ2-5; a weak D match, TRBD1 (5 bases). V was pared by 3 bases and J by 8 bases, with 10 bases between. The CDR3 consists of 11 residues. Germline V gene lookup returns CDR1 GTSNPN and CDR2 SVGIG (reference sequence). The CDR3 coding sequence is TGTGCCTGGAGCGTACAGGCTACCCAGTACTTC. The encoded protein is CAWSVQATQYF.

The rearrangement joins TRBV6-1 to TRBJ2-7; D is perhaps TRBD2 (6 bases). The CDR3 runs 14 residues. Looked up from germline, CDR1 is MNHNS and CDR2 is SASEGT. The V end lost 7 bases, the J end lost 1 base, and 14 bases lay between the germline ends. CDR3 nucleotides: TGTGCCAGCACTCCGGGGGTCAGGTCCTACGAGCAGTACTTC. Its protein is CASTPGVRSYEQYF.

This clone occurred a few times. The V and J genes are TRBV2 and TRBJ1-6; 8 bases match TRBD1. J gave up 5 bases and V 4 bases, and 4 bases lay outside the gene matches. CDR1 and CDR2 from the germline V gene are SNHLY and FYNNEI. The CDR3 is 15 amino acids. CDR3: CASSGTGNHNSPLHF. The CDR3 DNA reads TGTGCCAGCAGTGGGACAGGGAACCATAATTCACCCCTCCACTTT.